This is a list of T cell receptor beta chains from one sample in a study of T cells in Graves' hyperthyroidism and ophthalmopathy. MiXCR, applied by TCRdb to the multiplex PCR reads, yields one record per CDR3 protein. The sample consists of more than 550,000 distinct CDR3 sequences, under 20% of them appearing once. The sample taken for sequencing was blood. The receptors here all came from a woman in her forties or fifties with Graves' hyperthyroidism that later progressed to Graves' ophthalmopathy. Each CDR3 is given with its conserved first and last residue. A D gene is named only where the DNA matches it firmly. The size entry is marked missing in some rows and otherwise reads once, few, many or a size class.

>TRBV5-1|many|TRBJ2-3|-
CASSPMTAASTDTQYF
TGCGCCAGCAGCCCCATGACGGCAGCTAGCACAGATACGCAGTATTTT
>TRBV19|few|TRBJ1-5|-
CASTPDSPYVGSNQPQHF
TGTGCCAGTACCCCGGACAGTCCGTATGTTGGTAGCAATCAGCCCCAGCATTTT
>TRBV7-8|many|TRBJ1-2|-
CASSLVQSNYGYTF
TGTGCCAGCAGCTTAGTACAAAGTAACTATGGCTACACCTTC
>TRBV7-9|few|TRBJ1-6|TRBD1
CASSERQGVNSPLHF
TGTGCCAGCAGCGAAAGACAGGGGGTGAATTCACCCCTCCACTTT
>TRBV12-3/TRBV12-4|many|TRBJ2-3|-
CASSFTAGSTDTQYF
TGTGCCAGCAGTTTTACCGCCGGGAGCACAGATACGCAGTATTTT
>TRBV24-1|few|TRBJ1-4|-
CATSDSGGVGEKLFF
TGTGCCACCAGTGATTCCGGCGGGGTCGGGGAAAAACTGTTTTTT
>TRBV7-6|-|TRBJ1-4|-
CASSPGQLSTNEKLFF
TGTGCCAGCAGCCCTGGACAGCTCTCAACTAATGAAAAACTGTTTTTT
>TRBV15|-|TRBJ1-2|TRBD1
CATSMGQASDYTF
TGTGCCACCAGCATGGGACAGGCCTCTGACTACACCTTC
>TRBV12-3/TRBV12-4|many|TRBJ2-7|TRBD1
CASSPETGTDEQYF
TGTGCCAGCAGTCCGGAGACAGGGACAGACGAGCAGTACTTC
>TRBV2|-|TRBJ2-7|-
CASSEMRVAEQYF
TGTGCCAGCAGTGAGATGAGGGTGGCCGAGCAGTACTTC
>TRBV7-2|many|TRBJ2-3|TRBD1
CASSTYRGDTQYF
TGTGCCAGCAGCACGTACAGGGGAGATACGCAGTATTTT
>TRBV11-2|many|TRBJ1-5|-
CASSLGMRGLGNQPQHF
TGTGCCAGCAGCTTAGGAATGAGGGGACTGGGCAATCAGCCCCAGCATTTT
>TRBV7-9|many|TRBJ2-5|-
CASSLDRSGKETQYF
TGTGCCAGCAGCTTAGATAGGAGCGGAAAAGAGACCCAGTACTTC
>TRBV19|few|TRBJ2-5|TRBD2
CASSGGLAGTETQYF
TGTGCCAGTAGTGGGGGACTAGCGGGGACGGAGACCCAGTACTTC
>TRBV5-1|many|TRBJ2-1|-
CASSLSAYREGYNEQFF
TGCGCCAGCAGCTTGAGTGCGTACAGGGAAGGCTACAATGAGCAGTTCTTC
>TRBV2|many|TRBJ1-4|-
CASSGSGLPNEKLFF
TGTGCCAGCAGTGGTAGTGGGCTACCTAATGAAAAACTGTTTTTT
>TRBV15|few|TRBJ1-6|TRBD1
CATSGGTENSPLHF
TGTGCCACCAGCGGCGGGACAGAGAATTCACCCCTCCACTTT
>TRBV3-1|few|TRBJ2-3|-
CAGSQEAVDTQYF
TGTGCCGGCAGCCAAGAAGCCGTGGATACGCAGTATTTT
>TRBV5-1|many|TRBJ1-1|-
CASSSLKIQGRTEAFF
TGCGCCAGCAGCTCCCTAAAAATACAGGGACGCACTGAAGCTTTCTTT
>TRBV5-1|-|TRBJ2-5|TRBD1
CASSFDRGRRETQYF
TGCGCCAGCAGCTTCGACAGGGGGCGCCGGGAGACCCAGTACTTC
>TRBV7-2|many|TRBJ1-4|TRBD1
CASSTPGTDKNKKLFF
TGTGCCAGCAGCACCCCCGGGACAGACAAAAATAAAAAACTGTTTTTT
>TRBV4-1|-|TRBJ2-3|TRBD2
CASSQGSRTSGDTQYF
TGCGCCAGCAGCCAAGGGTCGAGAACTAGCGGTGATACGCAGTATTTT
>TRBV11-2|many|TRBJ1-1|-
CASSAGGYTAAFF
TGTGCCAGCAGCGCCGGGGGTTACACGGCAGCTTTCTTT
>TRBV2|many|TRBJ1-2|TRBD1
CASSLQGTYGYTF
TGTGCCAGCAGTTTACAGGGGACCTATGGCTACACCTTC
>TRBV6-1|-|TRBJ1-3|TRBD1
CASTGTGGNTIYF
TGTGCCAGCACCGGGACAGGGGGAAACACCATATATTTT
>TRBV5-1|many|TRBJ1-1|-
CASSLDLGGLTEAFF
TGCGCCAGCAGCTTGGACCTGGGGGGTTTGACTGAAGCTTTCTTT
>TRBV6-5|-|TRBJ1-6|TRBD1
CASSYSMGRGTYNSPLHF
TGTGCCAGCAGTTACTCTATGGGCAGGGGGACCTATAATTCACCCCTCCACTTT
>TRBV6-1|-|TRBJ1-1|-
CASRDLYHTEAFF
TGTGCCAGCAGGGACCTATATCACACTGAAGCTTTCTTT
>TRBV2|many|TRBJ1-2|TRBD1
CASRRQGSIYGYTF
TGTGCCAGCAGGAGACAGGGAAGTATCTATGGCTACACCTTC
>TRBV29-1|few|TRBJ2-1|-
CSVDSQSSYNEQFF
TGCAGCGTTGATTCCCAGAGCTCCTACAATGAGCAGTTCTTC
>TRBV3-1|many|TRBJ2-3|-
CASSQGNTGDTQYF
TGTGCCAGCAGCCAAGGTAATACCGGGGATACGCAGTATTTT